This T cell receptor beta chain is drawn from a study of beta chain features in type 1 diabetes. Whole-study findings and limits: There was a possibility that cDNA sequencing over-represented cells with high TCR expression. Shorter TCRB CDR3s, moderately but significantly so, marked every one of the four CD4+ subsets in Type 1 diabetes patients. Patients with type 1 diabetes showed fewer VDJ junction insertions and more deletions.

V lost 3 bases and J 9 bases, leaving 9 bases between the germline ends. The germline CDR1 and CDR2 sequences are DFQATT and SNEGSKA (reference sequence). The CDR3 is 11 amino acids. The table lists this clone with a few counts. Its cognate antigen is unknown. Since all of the isolated RNA was reverse transcribed, expressed TCRB transcripts were what got sequenced. Repertoires were generated with immunoSEQ multiplex PCR, while TCRdb's copy carries only in-frame clones and drops some. The sample carries some 350,000 clones, roughly 9.8% recorded once. This sequence joins TRBV20-1 and TRBJ1-5; possibly TRBD1 for D (5 bases). The sequence was obtained from a man aged 25 to 40 with type 1 diabetes. Sequencing used central memory CD4+ T cells from blood. CDR3 nucleotides: TGCAGTGCTAGGGGCGGGGGGCCCCAGCATTTT. Protein product: CSARGGGPQHF.